This T cell receptor (beta chain) stems from a study of shared clonotypes between healthy human individuals. The CDR3 extends over 17 amino acids. Trimming took 0 bases from V and 3 from J, leaving 18 bases between them. Per germline, CDR1 MGHRA and CDR2 YSYEKL. Using immunoSEQ multiplex PCR, the repertoire was profiled, and TCRdb retains in-frame clones only, with some absent. The table includes about 2.4 million clones, approximately 93% detected once. The source of this sequence is a man in his late teens or twenties in good health. Some clones in this sample may be carry-over from other donors' samples. The sequenced material came from naive CD4+ T cells from PBMCs. Subset: CD45RA+ positively selected. V is TRBV4-1 and J is TRBJ2-7; perhaps TRBD2 as D (5 bases). As DNA, the CDR3 is TGCGCCAGCAGCCAAGATCGAGGGAGAGTAAACAACTACGAGCAGTACTTC. It specifies CASSQDRGRVNNYEQYF.